What follows are 10 T cell receptor beta chains derived from one specimen sequenced in a study of shared clonotypes between healthy human individuals. Sequencing was performed with immunoSEQ multiplex PCR; in TCRdb, only in-frame clones are kept and a portion is missing. This table holds roughly 1,100,000 clones, 60% to 80% found once. The sample consisted of memory CD4+ T cells sorted from blood. Subset described: CD45RA-negative fraction. The origin of the receptors is a young man in good health.

The rearrangement links TRBV29-1 to TRBJ2-7, with unresolved D. With 4 bases removed from V and 6 bases from J, the gap between germline ends came to 10 bases. Germline assignment: CDR1 SQVTM and CDR2 ANQGSEA. The CDR3 covers 11 residues. The CDR3 DNA is TGCAGCGTTGGGAGTCACGGCGAGCAGTACTTC. This sequence encodes CSVGSHGEQYF.

The chain employs TRBV19 and TRBJ1-1, with 9 bases fitting TRBD1. With V trimmed by 7 bases and J by 0 bases, 9 bases remained unmatched. In germline, CDR1 is LNHDA, CDR2 SQIVND (reference sequence). The CDR3 loop spans 16 amino acids. CDR3 DNA sequence: TGTGCCAGTAACACCGGGACAGGGAGGGTGAACACTGAAGCTTTCTTT. This encodes CASNTGTGRVNTEAFF.

This clone was counted once. CDR3 bases: TGTGCCAGCAGCTTGGGGACAGGGAATTTCTACGAGCAGTACTTC. It translates to CASSLGTGNFYEQYF. The chain combines TRBV28 with TRBJ2-7, with TRBD1 matching 9 bases. This CDR3 contains 15 residues. V lost 6 bases, J lost 3 bases, and 9 bases stayed unmatched. Germline V gene sequence: CDR1 MDHEN, CDR2 SYDVKM.

The V call is TRBV30, the J call TRBJ2-7; D call uncertain. CDR3 length: 13 amino acids. CDR1 and CDR2 (germline): GTSNPN, SVGIG (reference sequence). V lost 2 bases and J 0 bases, leaving 8 bases between the germline ends. The CDR3 coding sequence is TGTGCCTGGAGTATGGGTTCCTCCTACGAGCAGTACTTC. Amino acids: CAWSMGSSYEQYF.

The chain employs TRBV18 and TRBJ1-3, with D uncertain. Germline assignment: CDR1 KGHSH and CDR2 LQKENI. V lost 5 bases and J 2 bases, leaving 16 bases between the germline ends. The CDR3 length is 16 residues. CDR3 region: CASSSGRGMAGNTIYF. CDR3 coding DNA: TGTGCCAGCTCATCCGGACGCGGGATGGCTGGAAACACCATATATTTT.

For the CDR3, the DNA is TGTGCCAGCGCCGTAAAGGATACGCAGTATTTT. Translated: CASAVKDTQYF. The genes are TRBV2 and TRBJ2-3; D unresolved. Germline V gene lookup returns CDR1 SNHLY and CDR2 FYNNEI. The CDR3 extends over 11 amino acids. The V and J ends lost 8 bases and 6 bases respectively, with 9 bases between them.

V and J are TRBV7-2 and TRBJ2-7, with no clear D. CDR1 is SGHTA and CDR2 is FQGNSA in the germline V gene. This CDR3 comprises 14 residues. Trimming took 4 bases from V and 6 from J, leaving 16 bases between them. Written as DNA, the CDR3 is TGTGCCAGCAGCTCTGGCAGGACGGTATCCGAGCAGTACTTC. Encoded protein: CASSSGRTVSEQYF.

This clone was counted a few times. The chain carries TRBV2 and TRBJ2-2, with 12 bases lining up with TRBD2. Trimming cost V 7 bases and J 7 bases; bases outside gene matches: 10. Germline V gene sequence: CDR1 SNHLY, CDR2 FYNNEI. The CDR3 runs to 16 residues. In nucleotides, the CDR3 is TGTGCCAGCAACACACGGACTAGCGGGATGGGCGGGGAGCTGTTTTTT. This codes for CASNTRTSGMGGELFF.

The chain combines TRBV18 with TRBJ2-3; D unresolved. The germline CDR1 and CDR2 sequences are KGHSH and LQKENI. The CDR3 length is 15 residues. Trimming removed 3 bases from V and 5 bases from J, with 15 bases in between. CDR3 coding DNA: TGTGCCAGCTCACCTAGGCTAATCAACCAAGATACGCAGTATTTT. Translation gives CASSPRLINQDTQYF.

The gene calls are TRBV5-4 and TRBJ2-6; 9 bases line up with TRBD2. With 4 bases clipped from V and 5 bases from J, the junction kept 7 bases outside the gene matches. Germline values: CDR1 SGHNT, CDR2 YYREEE (reference sequence). The CDR3 totals 16 residues. This CDR3 is CASSEAGGRRANVLTF. The CDR3 nucleotides read TGTGCCAGCAGCGAAGCGGGGGGAAGGCGGGCCAACGTCCTGACTTTC.